The 24 T cell receptor beta chains listed next were all sequenced from one sample in a study of T cell changes during pregnancy in multiple sclerosis. Data came from immunoSEQ multiplex PCR; TCRdb stores just in-frame clones and leaves some out. The repertoire holds over 25,000 clones, with approximately 91% as singletons. Sequenced here: CD8+ T cells from peripheral blood mononuclear cells, sampled after pregnancy. The source is a female donor with multiple sclerosis, enrolled in a pregnancy study.

The chain recombines TRBV14 with TRBJ2-7, with 8 bases lining up with TRBD1. The germline V gene has CDR1 SGHDN and CDR2 FVKESK. The CDR3 contains 24 residues. The V and J ends lost 1 base and 7 bases, in that order; junction bases with no gene match: 36. CDR3: CASSQVPQGPVRTIPDRVVQEQYF. CDR3 DNA: TGTGCCAGCAGCCAAGTTCCCCAAGGGCCGGTTCGAACTATCCCGGACAGGGTAGTACAGGAGCAGTACTTC.

This chain links TRBV7-9 with TRBJ1-1; 9 bases are a match to TRBD1. Germline loops: CDR1 SEHNR, CDR2 FQNEAQ (reference sequence). V trimming: 3 bases; J trimming: 5 bases; junction bases outside the gene matches: 7. The CDR3 covers 15 residues. CDR3 sequence reads: CASSFPGTGITEAFF. DNA of the CDR3: TGTGCCAGCAGCTTCCCCGGGACAGGGATAACTGAAGCTTTCTTT.

The chain combines TRBV4-3 with TRBJ1-5; D is uncertain. The CDR3 runs to 18 residues. The germline V and J ends were trimmed by 4 bases and 6 bases, with 25 bases remaining between them. From germline, CDR1 is LGHNA and CDR2 YSLEER. CDR3 DNA sequence: TGCGCCAGCAGCCCACACGCGGGAACGATAGAAGAGATTCAGCCCCAGCATTTT. Protein: CASSPHAGTIEEIQPQHF.

The genes are TRBV14 and TRBJ1-1; D is ambiguous. The CDR3 loop spans 16 amino acids. The germline V and J ends were trimmed by 2 bases and 5 bases, with 18 bases remaining between them. Looked up from germline, CDR1 is SGHDN and CDR2 is FVKESK. This CDR3 reads CASSQSYGRRGTEAFF. CDR3 DNA sequence: TGTGCCAGCAGCCAATCTTACGGACGGCGCGGGACTGAAGCTTTCTTT.

The chain recombines TRBV7-9 with TRBJ2-7, with a weak D call TRBD1 (5 bases). This CDR3 comprises 13 residues. Germline loops: CDR1 SEHNR, CDR2 FQNEAQ (reference sequence). V shed 6 bases and J shed 0 bases, with 9 bases lying between them. The DNA for the CDR3 is TGTGCCAGCAGGATTCAGGGCTCCTACGAGCAGTACTTC. Its protein is CASRIQGSYEQYF.

CDR3 protein: CASRDSGSRGETQYF. Here the CDR3 DNA reads TGTGCCAGCAGAGACAGCGGGAGCCGGGGAGAGACCCAGTACTTC. The V and J genes are TRBV2 and TRBJ2-5, with 8 bases that match TRBD2. Germline CDR1 reads SNHLY; CDR2 reads FYNNEI. This CDR3 is built from 15 residues. The trim removed 6 bases at V and 4 bases at J, leaving 10 bases unmatched.

This clone was detected once. V usage is TRBV7-9 and J usage is TRBJ2-7; 8 nucleotides align to TRBD2. V gave up 4 bases and J gave up 6 bases; unmatched junction bases: 5. The germline V gene encodes CDR1 SEHNR and CDR2 FQNEAQ (reference sequence). The length of the CDR3 is 13 residues. The CDR3 loop is CASSSAGTSEQYF. The CDR3 DNA reads as TGTGCCAGCAGCTCTGCCGGGACTAGCGAGCAGTACTTC. Full variable domain (missing parts from reference TRBV7-9 and TRBJ2-7): DTGVSQNPRHKITKRGQNVTFRCDPISEHNRLYWYRQTLGQGPEFLTYFQNEAQLEKSRLLSDRFSAERPKGSFSTLEIQRTEQGDSAMYLCASSSAGTSEQYFGPGTRLTVT.

J is TRBJ2-3 and V is TRBV10-3, with a possible D match to TRBD2 (7 bases). The CDR3 is 15 residues long. CDR1 and CDR2 (germline): ENHRY, SYGVKD. The V gene lost 7 bases and the J gene lost 1 base, with 15 bases spanning the gap. CDR3 coding DNA: TGTGCCATCAACCCGGGGGGCCAGCGCACAGATACGCAGTATTTT. It translates to CAINPGGQRTDTQYF.

The gene calls are TRBV6-6 and TRBJ2-7, with D possibly TRBD1 on 6 matching bases. The CDR3 spans 12 residues. Germline V gene sequence: CDR1 MNHNY, CDR2 SVGAGI (reference sequence). V was shortened by 6 bases and J by 6 bases, with 12 bases between the two germline ends. The CDR3 DNA follows: TGTGCCAGCAGCCTCGGACAGACCGAGCAGTACTTC. Translated: CASSLGQTEQYF.

This clone was detected once. The chain carries TRBV10-3 and TRBJ2-7, with 9 bases fitting TRBD1. The CDR3 loop spans 15 amino acids. CDR1 is ENHRY and CDR2 is SYGVKD in the germline V gene. The V gene end was trimmed by 2 bases and the J gene end by 4 bases; junction bases not matched to a gene: 6. CDR3 loop: CAISEPRQGVYEQYF. The CDR3 nucleotides read TGTGCCATCAGTGAGCCGAGACAGGGGGTGTACGAGCAGTACTTC.

The V call is TRBV19, the J call TRBJ2-1; 8 nucleotides align to TRBD1. The V segment lost 0 bases and the J segment 4 bases; nucleotides outside the gene matches: 2. Germline V CDR1 and CDR2: LNHDA, SQIVND (reference sequence). The CDR3 totals 15 residues. This CDR3 is CASSIDGTGYNEQFF. CDR3 sequence (DNA): TGTGCCAGTAGTATAGATGGGACAGGTTACAATGAGCAGTTCTTC. Using reference TRBV19 and TRBJ2-1 for the parts outside the CDR3, the full variable domain is DGGITQSPKYLFRKEGQNVTLSCEQNLNHDAMYWYRQDPGQGLRLIYYSQIVNDFQKGDIAEGYSVSREKKESFPLTVTSAQKNPTAFYLCASSIDGTGYNEQFFGPGTRLTVL.

DNA of the CDR3: TGTGCCACCAGCAGAGATTTATGGCAGACTAATGAAAAACTGTTTTTT. Amino acids: CATSRDLWQTNEKLFF. The genes are TRBV15 and TRBJ1-4, with D unresolved. Per the germline V gene, CDR1 is LNHNV and CDR2 is YYDKDF (reference sequence). The CDR3 is made up of 16 amino acids. Trimming left V 0 bases short and J 2 bases short, with 10 bases between.

This chain uses TRBV7-3 with TRBJ2-2, with 14 bases that match TRBD2. Germline V lookup: CDR1 SGHTA, CDR2 FQGTGA. This CDR3 contains 14 residues. J gave up 8 bases and V 9 bases, and 5 bases lay outside the gene matches. The DNA for the CDR3 is TGTGCCAGTGGGACTAGCGGGAGTGGTGGGGAGCTGTTTTTT. Translating gives CASGTSGSGGELFF. Variable domain in full (rest from reference TRBV7-3 and TRBJ2-2): GAGVSQTPSNKVTEKGKYVELRCDPISGHTALYWYRQSLGQGPEFLIYFQGTGAADDSGLPNDRFFAVRPEGSVSTLKIQRTERGDSAVYLCASGTSGSGGELFFGEGSRLTVL.

This chain uses TRBV27 with TRBJ2-1; 10 nucleotides agree with TRBD2. The junction had 8 bases not matched to a gene; V was cut back by 5 bases and J by 7 bases. The germline CDR1 and CDR2 sequences are MNHEY and SMNVEV (reference sequence). The length of the CDR3 is 15 residues. The DNA for the CDR3 is TGTGCCAGCAGTCCTCTAGCGGGAGTGGGGAATGAGCAGTTCTTC. Translated: CASSPLAGVGNEQFF.

This clone appeared once. This rearrangement joins TRBV7-9 to TRBJ2-1, with D uncertain. This CDR3 contains 11 residues. The V end was cut by 6 bases, the J end by 5 bases, with 5 bases between. The V gene's germline CDR1 is SEHNR and CDR2 FQNEAQ (reference sequence). DNA of the CDR3: TGTGCCAGCAGGCAGGACAATGAGCAGTTCTTC. This sequence encodes CASRQDNEQFF. Complete variable domain (other parts from reference TRBV7-9 and TRBJ2-1): DTGVSQNPRHKITKRGQNVTFRCDPISEHNRLYWYRQTLGQGPEFLTYFQNEAQLEKSRLLSDRFSAERPKGSFSTLEIQRTEQGDSAMYLCASRQDNEQFFGPGTRLTVL.

The chain carries TRBV7-9 and TRBJ1-2; D is ambiguous. In germline, CDR1 is SEHNR, CDR2 FQNEAQ (reference sequence). V lost 5 bases and J lost 8, with 9 bases in between. This CDR3 is 11 amino acids long. CDR3 protein: CASSIHGGYTF. CDR3 in DNA: TGTGCCAGCAGCATTCACGGGGGCTACACCTTC.

The rearrangement uses TRBV27 and TRBJ2-7, with 12 bases aligning to TRBD2. Losses at the gene ends were 6 bases for V and 2 bases for J; bases not matched to a gene: 8. The CDR3 sequence is 16 residues long. CDR1 is MNHEY and CDR2 is SMNVEV in the germline V gene (reference sequence). This CDR3 is CASSLHGTSGPYEQYF. The CDR3 DNA follows: TGTGCCAGCAGCTTACACGGGACTAGCGGGCCCTACGAGCAGTACTTC.

V gene TRBV28 combines with J gene TRBJ2-7, with D perhaps matching TRBD1 (5 bases). The V end lost 6 bases, the J end lost 5 bases, and 20 bases lay between the germline ends. CDR1 MDHEN and CDR2 SYDVKM come from the germline V gene. The CDR3 loop spans 15 amino acids. The DNA of the CDR3 is TGTGCCAGCAGGGATGGGGCCTCCGTAGCCAACGAGCAGTACTTC. It translates to CASRDGASVANEQYF.

The V call is TRBV4-3, the J call TRBJ2-3, with 10 positions matching TRBD2. Trimming took 0 bases from V and 7 from J; bases not matched to a gene: 4. This CDR3 region has 15 residues. Germline CDR1 LGHNA, CDR2 YSLEER. In DNA form, the CDR3 reads TGCGCCAGCAGCCAAGATACTAGCGGGATATATACGCAGTATTTT. Protein product: CASSQDTSGIYTQYF.

The gene calls are TRBV19 and TRBJ2-7; D might be TRBD1 (6 bases). The CDR3 is 13 residues long. Trimming removed 3 bases from V and 6 bases from J, with 12 bases in between. The germline V gene encodes CDR1 LNHDA and CDR2 SQIVND (reference sequence). The CDR3 spells CASSIPGVPEQYF. The CDR3 coding sequence is TGTGCCAGTAGTATCCCAGGGGTCCCCGAGCAGTACTTC. Using reference TRBV19 and TRBJ2-7 for the parts outside the CDR3, the full variable domain is DGGITQSPKYLFRKEGQNVTLSCEQNLNHDAMYWYRQDPGQGLRLIYYSQIVNDFQKGDIAEGYSVSREKKESFPLTVTSAQKNPTAFYLCASSIPGVPEQYFGPGTRLTVT.

The chain uses TRBV4-3 and TRBJ2-2; no reliable D call. V shed 0 bases and J shed 4 bases, with 9 bases lying between them. The length of the CDR3 is 15 residues. The germline CDR1 and CDR2 sequences are LGHNA and YSLEER. Written as DNA, the CDR3 is TGCGCCAGCAGCCAAGATAGTTGGAGCACCGGGGAGCTGTTTTTT. Translation gives CASSQDSWSTGELFF.

V usage is TRBV7-2 and J usage is TRBJ2-1; D is unresolved. The V end was cut by 2 bases, the J end by 2 bases, with 10 bases between. The CDR3 contains 15 residues. The germline V gene has CDR1 SGHTA and CDR2 FQGNSA. In DNA form, the CDR3 reads TGTGCCAGCAGCTTAATACGGGTTCCCTACAATGAGCAGTTCTTC. Encoded protein: CASSLIRVPYNEQFF.

This chain joins TRBV27 and TRBJ2-1, with 10 bases matching TRBD2. In germline, CDR1 is MNHEY, CDR2 SMNVEV (reference sequence). CDR3 length equals 15 residues. The V and J ends lost 2 bases and 4 bases, in that order; junction bases with no gene match: 2. This CDR3 reads CASSLATSGYNEQFF. In DNA, the CDR3 is TGTGCCAGCAGTTTAGCGACTAGCGGGTACAATGAGCAGTTCTTC.

The chain couples TRBV13 to TRBJ1-2; a weak D match, TRBD1 (5 bases). Trimming removed 3 bases from V and 6 bases from J, with 17 bases in between. Germline CDR1 is PRHDT and CDR2 is FYEKMQ (reference sequence). CDR3 length: 15 residues. CDR3 coding DNA: TGTGCCAGCAGCTTCTTCCGGGACTCGCTGAATGGCTACACCTTC. Its translation: CASSFFRDSLNGYTF.